This TCR beta chain was sequenced in a study of shared clonotypes between healthy human individuals (TCRdb year 2020). General notes on the study: A couple of women and three men aged 18 to 49 years were included in the cohort. For each donor, CD4 naive and CD4 memory were each run on three plates, CD8 naive on two plates, and CD8 memory on one plate. To estimate repertoire size and how much clonotypes are shared between individuals, the study performed deep sequencing of blood TCR repertoires from roughly five healthy adults. Libraries were prepared and TCR repertoires were sequenced by different laboratories using diverse techniques, in order to increase sequencing depth and limit assay-specific biases. Each donor's leukapheresis produced roughly between roughly 0.9 and 9 billion PBMCs.

The paper's findings and limits, for the study overall: Compared with non-shared clonotypes, clonotypes shared by all four sorted-subset donors had higher generation probabilities. Even with the large sequencing depth, rarefaction of the sorted-subset datasets indicated that sequencing was incomplete. Pairwise subsampling led to the expectation that sequencing depth would affect the degree of clonotype sharing among donors. When a handful of donors were compared, the shared fraction of clonotypes was about 5% for naive CD4, around 4% for naive CD8, about 2.4% for memory CD4, and about 0.36% for memory CD8. Naive subsets generally had larger estimated clonotype richness than memory subsets. Only blood was sampled, and tissue TCR repertoires likely differ from those in blood. Because the study included a small number of donors, the genetic and exposure-history diversity represented was limited.

TCR CDR3 regions were amplified from genomic DNA by multiplex PCR using the deep immunoSEQ assay. Extracted genomic DNA from each cell subset was distributed evenly across all wells of several immunoSEQ 96-well plates, and each plate was treated as a replicate. For sorted subsets, around 200 ng genomic DNA, equal to about 30,000 T cell genomes, was loaded into each replicate PCR. Purified libraries were measured with a Qubit 3.0 fluorometer, size-checked on a Bioanalyzer 2100, and measured again with the KAPA Library Quantification kit. Each immunoSEQ 96-well plate was sequenced on its own single-read 150-cycle Illumina NextSeq 550 flow cell. As for how the authors treated the data: Because the immunoSEQ output included only junctional sequences and no quality scores, the filtering could not be the same as the filtering used for full-length reads. To assign V/J genes and CDR3, sequences were annotated against IMGT germline references using PyIR, a Python wrapper for IgBLAST v1.9. Reads were filtered out if the reads had weak V/J assignments (E-value above 1e-6), no CDR3, stop codons, out-of-frame junctions, or ambiguous translated residues. V3J clonotypes were defined as sequences sharing an identical inferred V gene, J gene, and CDR3 amino acid sequence. Percentage overlap between repertoires was calculated by dividing the number of shared unique clonotypes by the size of the smaller repertoire. RTK rarefaction, the Chao1 estimator, and Recon v2.1 estimates of unobserved clonotypes were used to assess repertoire richness. Generation probabilities were computed with OLGA for all TCRbeta clonotypes obtained by the gDNA method from a few donors. The source is immuneACCESS, and TCRdb retained only in-frame sequences with V and J called. Part of the clones is not carried over; for the studies checked, unresolved V genes explain less than half of this, and the remainder is unexplained. That table supplies the V and J calls and clone size; D and trimming were determined from the DNA. The sample profile shows approximately 120,000 clones; more than 65% of them were found once. The ten top clones hold about 22% of the sample.

Remarks on this clone: Its antigen is not yet known. One base away there is no much larger clone; base qualities are not given.

The donors were healthy, HIV-negative adults who had no recently reported acute infections or vaccinations. Every donor was a Caucasian adult residing in Nashville, Tennessee, USA. CD8 memory samples consisted of magnetically selected CD45RO+ cells combined with CCR7-negative CD45RA+ effector memory (TemRA) cells. Blood was collected by leukapheresis, and PBMCs were isolated by Ficoll-Histopaque density gradient centrifugation and then cryopreserved in liquid nitrogen vapor phase. Analytical flow cytometry was used to check the purity and quantity of each magnetically sorted T cell population. Genomic DNA was isolated from every sorted fraction and measured by UV absorbance on a Nanodrop 2000c. As encoded in the germline V gene, CDR1 is MNHEY while CDR2 is SVGAGI. Trimming at the junction amounts to 0 bases on V and 4 bases on J, and the germline ends lie 9 bases apart. The CDR3 holds 14 amino acids from the cysteine to the phenylalanine. Left in the record is the CDR3 DNA by itself, 42 bases read in frame from the first base.

The sequenced sample consisted of memory CD8+ T cells sorted from blood. Interpreted using the paper, the cell subset or site label stands for: CD45RO+ cells pooled with CCR7-negative TemRA cells. Rearrangement joined TRBV6-5 to TRBJ1-2; the D gene lacks a confident call. This TCR was sampled from a woman aged 25 to 39 in good health. The DNA is TGTGCCAGCAGTTACTCGATGGCAGGCTATGGCTACACCTTC. The resulting protein is CASSYSMAGYGYTF.